The sequence of this T cell receptor (beta chain) was determined in a study of CD8+ T cells in alopecia areata. The treatment is: oral pan-JAK inhibitor, 5-10 mg twice daily. The table lists this clone with a few counts. This CDR3 is also generated by other DNA sequences in the sample. Following extraction, RNA underwent reverse transcription to cDNA, which served as the sequencing template. Method: immunoSEQ multiplex PCR; TCRdb's copy keeps in-frame clones and lacks some. The sample records roughly 220,000 clones, approximately 67% being singletons. The receptor comes from a human donor with alopecia areata. Material: CD4+ T cells sorted from blood, obtained at approximately week 45, from a patient treated with tofacitinib.

DNA of the CDR3: TGTGCCAGCAGTACAGGGCGTGGCAATGAGCAGTTCTTC. Amino acid sequence: CASSTGRGNEQFF. The V gene is TRBV7-7, the J gene TRBJ2-1, with a weak D call TRBD1 (6 bases). The V end was cut by 6 bases, the J end by 6 bases, with 12 bases between. CDR3 length equals 13 residues. Germline values: CDR1 SSHAT, CDR2 FNYEAQ (reference sequence).